Each of the 28 T cell receptor beta chains below was sequenced from the same sample in a study of blood T cell repertoires in COVID-19. Assay used: immunoSEQ multiplex PCR; TCRdb lists only in-frame clones, some missing. The sample records under 200,000 clones, more than 85% being singletons. Material for sequencing was PBMCs or T cells enriched from blood (not recorded which). These receptors were taken from a woman in her forties or fifties who had recovered from COVID-19.

The gene calls are TRBV7-9 and TRBJ2-5, with a tentative D call TRBD1 (6 bases). The CDR3 extends over 17 amino acids. CDR1 and CDR2 from the germline V gene are SEHNR and FQNEAQ (reference sequence). Trimming stripped 1 base from V and 2 bases from J, with 17 bases between. For the CDR3, the DNA is TGTGCCAGCAGCTTAGTGGGGGACAACCCGATACAAGAGACCCAGTACTTC. Translating it yields CASSLVGDNPIQETQYF. Complete variable domain (other parts from reference TRBV7-9 and TRBJ2-5): DTGVSQNPRHKITKRGQNVTFRCDPISEHNRLYWYRQTLGQGPEFLTYFQNEAQLEKSRLLSDRFSAERPKGSFSTLEIQRTEQGDSAMYLCASSLVGDNPIQETQYFGPGTRLLVL.

V and J are TRBV2 and TRBJ2-5; 10 bases are shared with TRBD1. Germline trimming cut 8 bases from V and 2 bases from J; bases unmatched to any gene: 5. The CDR3 covers 14 residues. Germline V gives CDR1 SNHLY, CDR2 FYNNEI. This chain's CDR3 is CASQPGQGQETQYF. The CDR3 DNA reads TGTGCCAGCCAACCGGGACAGGGGCAAGAGACCCAGTACTTC.

The chain combines TRBV9 with TRBJ1-1, with D maybe TRBD1 (5 bases). There are 17 residues in the CDR3. CDR1 is SGDLS, CDR2 YYNGEE, per germline. V was clipped by 1 base and J by 1 base, with 17 bases between them. CDR3 amino acids: CASSVNSGGTGNTEAFF. The CDR3 DNA reads TGTGCCAGCAGCGTAAATAGCGGTGGGACGGGGAACACTGAAGCTTTCTTT. The whole variable domain, remainder taken from reference TRBV9 and TRBJ1-1, is DSGVTQTPKHLITATGQRVTLRCSPRSGDLSVYWYQQSLDQGLQFLIQYYNGEERAKGNILERFSAQQFPDLHSELNLSSLELGDSALYFCASSVNSGGTGNTEAFFGQGTRLTVV.

This rearrangement joins TRBV19 to TRBJ2-1; TRBD2 matches at 7 bases. Germline trimming cut 8 bases from V and 3 bases from J; bases unmatched to any gene: 7. From germline, CDR1 is LNHDA and CDR2 SQIVND (reference sequence). The CDR3 sequence is 14 residues long. CDR3 in DNA: TGTGCCAGTGGGGGGGATGCCGGCTACAATGAGCAGTTCTTC. It translates to CASGGDAGYNEQFF.

Comment on this clone: Other DNA variants within this sample encode the same CDR3. The genes are TRBV5-1 and TRBJ1-4, with TRBD1 matching 9 bases. The CDR3 loop spans 14 amino acids. Germline CDR1 and CDR2: SGHRS and YFSETQ. The ends lost 3 bases at V and 5 bases at J; junction bases unmatched: 2. The CDR3, as DNA: TGCGCCAGCAGCTCAGGGACAGGGAATGAAAAACTGTTTTTT. It is translated as CASSSGTGNEKLFF.

This chain links TRBV18 with TRBJ1-4; maybe TRBD1 (5 bases). The CDR3 sequence is 17 residues long. Germline CDR1 and CDR2: KGHSH and LQKENI. The V end lost 1 base, the J end lost 0 bases, and 12 bases lay between the germline ends. The CDR3 DNA reads TGTGCCAGCTCACCACAACAGGAGCTATCAACTAATGAAAAACTGTTTTTT. Its protein is CASSPQQELSTNEKLFF.

As concerns this clone: One end of the junction varies from germline; a read error may be responsible. The genes are TRBV19 and TRBJ2-7, with 12 bases fitting TRBD2. The CDR3 is 15 amino acids. Germline-derived CDR1 and CDR2 are LNHDA and SQIVND (reference sequence). In nucleotides, the CDR3 is TGTGCCAGTAGTATCCTAGCGGGAGGGTCCTACGGGCAGTACTTC. Its protein product is CASSILAGGSYGQYF. The whole variable domain, remainder taken from reference TRBV19 and TRBJ2-7, is DGGITQSPKYLFRKEGQNVTLSCEQNLNHDAMYWYRQDPGQGLRLIYYSQIVNDFQKGDIAEGYSVSREKKESFPLTVTSAQKNPTAFYLCASSILAGGSYGQYFGPGTRLTVT.

This clone was observed once. The rearrangement joins TRBV7-9 to TRBJ1-2; D unclear. The CDR3 length is 14 residues. V was clipped by 4 bases and J by 0 bases, with 9 bases between them. Germline CDR1 SEHNR, CDR2 FQNEAQ (reference sequence). The DNA for the CDR3 is TGTGCCAGCAGCTACGAGACAACTAACTATGGCTACACCTTC. Encoded protein: CASSYETTNYGYTF.

This clone was detected only a few times. V gene TRBV3-1 (or the pseudogene TRBV3-2) combines with J gene TRBJ2-5; no definite D call. Trimming left V 0 bases short and J 1 base short, with 12 bases between. CDR3 length: 16 amino acids. Germline V gene sequence: CDR1 LGHDT, CDR2 YNNKEL (reference sequence). CDR3 amino acids: CASSQEVGPIQETQYF. CDR3 DNA sequence: TGTGCCAGCAGCCAAGAGGTGGGCCCGATCCAAGAGACCCAGTACTTC.

The CDR3 coding sequence is TGTGCCAGCAGCTTAGCGACGGCAGGGTCCCTAGCGGGAGTTGAGCAGTACTTC. It translates to CASSLATAGSLAGVEQYF. The gene calls are TRBV7-6 and TRBJ2-7; 10 bases are a match to TRBD2. The trim removed 0 bases at V and 7 bases at J, leaving 15 bases unmatched. The germline CDR1 and CDR2 sequences are SGHVS and FNYEAQ. CDR3 length: 18 residues.

The chain uses TRBV15 and TRBJ1-4; 12 bases are a match to TRBD1. Trimming removed 5 bases from V and 8 bases from J; junction bases left unmatched: 6. Looked up from germline, CDR1 is LNHNV and CDR2 is YYDKDF (reference sequence). The CDR3 consists of 15 residues. The CDR3: CATSSGQGAREKLFF. The DNA for the CDR3 is TGTGCCACCAGCTCGGGACAGGGGGCGAGGGAAAAACTGTTTTTT.

V is TRBV13 and J is TRBJ1-2, with D possibly TRBD1 on 5 matching bases. Trimming removed 1 base from V and 4 bases from J, with 19 bases in between. This CDR3 spans 17 amino acids. CDR1 PRHDT and CDR2 FYEKMQ come from the germline V gene (reference sequence). The CDR3 DNA is TGTGCCAGCAGCTTAGATGGAGGGGAAGGACCTCCCTATGGCTACACCTTC. It is translated as CASSLDGGEGPPYGYTF.

The V call is TRBV30, the J call TRBJ1-2, with D tentatively TRBD1 (5 bases). The CDR3 totals 13 residues. In germline, CDR1 is GTSNPN, CDR2 SVGIG (reference sequence). V was shortened by 2 bases and J by 8 bases, with 15 bases between the two germline ends. CDR3 loop: CAWSRGLLRGYTF. CDR3 bases: TGTGCCTGGAGTAGGGGTCTCTTGCGAGGCTACACCTTC.

Of note for this clone: Different DNA sequences within this sample yield the same CDR3. The chain recombines TRBV12-3 or TRBV12-4 with TRBJ1-1; D is unclear. V dropped 1 base and J dropped 1 base, with 4 bases sitting between them. The CDR3 sequence is 13 residues long. The CDR3: CASSLGGNTEAFF. The CDR3 DNA is TGTGCCAGCAGTTTAGGCGGGAACACTGAAGCTTTCTTT.

A few counts support this clone. The gene calls are TRBV5-4 and TRBJ1-1; 10 bases are shared with TRBD1. The CDR3 has 15 residues. V lost 4 bases, J lost 4 bases, and 7 bases stayed unmatched. Germline CDR1 and CDR2: SGHNT and YYREEE (reference sequence). The CDR3 coding sequence is TGTGCCAGCAGCGGCTTGACAGGGGGCCTCACTGAAGCTTTCTTT. This codes for CASSGLTGGLTEAFF. Filled out from reference TRBV5-4 and TRBJ1-1, the complete variable domain reads ETGVTQSPTHLIKTRGQQVTLRCSSQSGHNTVSWYQQALGQGPQFIFQYYREEENGRGNFPPRFSGLQFPNYSSELNVNALELDDSALYLCASSGLTGGLTEAFFGQGTRLTVV.

V is TRBV2 and J is TRBJ2-5; the match to TRBD2 covers 16 bases. CDR1 SNHLY and CDR2 FYNNEI come from the germline V gene. With V trimmed by 6 bases and J by 5 bases, 18 bases remained unmatched. The CDR3 contains 20 residues. The CDR3 DNA reads TGTGCCAGCAGGAGACAAGACAGGGGACTAGCGGGAGGGCGAAGTGAGACCCAGTACTTC. As protein: CASRRQDRGLAGGRSETQYF.

CDR3 nucleotides: TGCGCCAGCAGCCGTAGCTGGAGCACCAAAAACATTCAGTACTTC. Residues: CASSRSWSTKNIQYF. This chain uses TRBV4-3 with TRBJ2-4; D is uncertain. V was cut by 4 bases and J by 2 bases, with 12 bases left in between. The V gene's germline CDR1 is LGHNA and CDR2 YSLEER. The CDR3 covers 15 residues.

This rearrangement joins TRBV2 to TRBJ2-7, with 9 bases identical to TRBD1. Germline V lookup: CDR1 SNHLY, CDR2 FYNNEI. This CDR3 is 16 amino acids long. V trimming: 5 bases; J trimming: 5 bases; junction bases outside the gene matches: 13. In DNA, the CDR3 is TGTGCCAGCAGTAGACCCGGGACAGGGACCCCCAACGAGCAGTACTTC. Translating gives CASSRPGTGTPNEQYF.

This clone was picked up one time. The gene calls are TRBV6-2 or TRBV6-3 and TRBJ1-5; perhaps TRBD1 as D (5 bases). Germline V lookup: CDR1 MNHEY, CDR2 SVGEGT. V was clipped by 2 bases and J by 9 bases, with 14 bases between them. This CDR3 spans 14 amino acids. The CDR3: CASSYEQVRSPQHF. The CDR3 DNA sequence: TGTGCCAGCAGTTACGAACAGGTGAGATCGCCCCAGCATTTT.

The chain carries TRBV2 and TRBJ1-2; possible D gene TRBD1, 6 bases. The germline gives CDR1 SNHLY, CDR2 FYNNEI. The CDR3 covers 13 residues. With 10 bases removed from V and 0 bases from J, the gap between germline ends came to 12 bases. CDR3 region: CATGGSPNYGYTF. The CDR3 bases are TGTGCCACGGGGGGCAGTCCTAACTATGGCTACACCTTC.

V usage is TRBV6-2 or TRBV6-3 and J usage is TRBJ2-7, with TRBD1 identical over 7 bases. Losses at the gene ends were 0 bases for V and 3 bases for J; bases not matched to a gene: 8. Germline CDR1 and CDR2: MNHEY and SVGEGT. The CDR3 consists of 16 residues. The CDR3, as DNA: TGTGCCAGCAGTTACTCGAGCCCAGGGGGAGTCTACGAGCAGTACTTC. Protein product: CASSYSSPGGVYEQYF.

This clone appeared a single time. The chain is built from TRBV11-2 and TRBJ1-2, with a tentative D call TRBD1 (5 bases). The CDR3 totals 12 residues. The V gene's germline CDR1 is SGHAT and CDR2 FQNNGV. V lost 0 bases to trimming and J lost 8 bases, with 7 bases between them. The CDR3 loop reads CASSLDRGGYTF. CDR3 coding DNA: TGTGCCAGCAGCTTAGATAGGGGCGGCTACACCTTC.

The chain is built from TRBV4-1 and TRBJ1-3; TRBD1 is a possible D gene (5 bases). CDR1 and CDR2 from the germline V gene are MGHRA and YSYEKL. Trimming stripped 1 base from V and 5 bases from J, with 15 bases between. The CDR3 consists of 16 residues. CDR3 nucleotide sequence: TGCGCCAGCAGCCAAGCTTGGGGGGGATCTAGAAACACCATATATTTT. Translated, it gives CASSQAWGGSRNTIYF.

The chain recombines TRBV7-3 with TRBJ1-1; D perhaps matches TRBD1 (6 bases). CDR3 length: 15 amino acids. V was shortened by 1 base and J by 1 base, with 10 bases between the two germline ends. CDR1 and CDR2 from the germline V gene are SGHTA and FQGTGA. The chain's CDR3 is CASSLRGGQNTEAFF. The CDR3 region has the DNA TGTGCCAGCAGCTTAAGGGGGGGCCAGAACACTGAAGCTTTCTTT.

J is TRBJ2-7 and V is TRBV11-2; D is unclear. From germline, CDR1 is SGHAT and CDR2 FQNNGV. The CDR3 is 13 residues long. Trimming cost V 2 bases and J 2 bases, with 7 bases left between them. The CDR3 DNA sequence: TGTGCCAGCAGCTTAACCGACACCTACGAGCAGTACTTC. Translation: CASSLTDTYEQYF.

This chain joins TRBV27 and TRBJ2-3, with 10 nucleotides matching TRBD2. Looked up from germline, CDR1 is MNHEY and CDR2 is SMNVEV (reference sequence). V was clipped by 10 bases and J by 2 bases; unmatched bases: 9. The CDR3 is 15 amino acids. CDR3 nucleotide sequence: TGTGCCACAACTAGGACTAGCGGTCTCACAGATACGCAGTATTTT. It specifies CATTRTSGLTDTQYF.

The genes are TRBV27 and TRBJ2-3, with D possibly being TRBD1 (5 bases). The V gene's germline CDR1 is MNHEY and CDR2 SMNVEV (reference sequence). V lost 5 bases to trimming and J lost 1 base, with 7 bases between them. The CDR3 length is 13 residues. The CDR3 is CASSLRGTDTQYF. DNA for the CDR3: TGTGCCAGCAGTCTCAGGGGCACAGATACGCAGTATTTT.

This clone has a single count. The V gene is TRBV19, the J gene TRBJ1-1; D uncertain. The germline gives CDR1 LNHDA, CDR2 SQIVND (reference sequence). This CDR3 comprises 17 residues. V lost 3 bases to trimming and J lost 1 base, with 18 bases between them. The CDR3 sequence: CASSILSRGPANTEAFF. The CDR3 DNA reads TGTGCCAGTAGTATTTTAAGTAGAGGCCCAGCGAACACTGAAGCTTTCTTT.